The source of this T cell receptor (beta chain) is a study of T cell responses to AZD1222 COVID-19 vaccine. Looked up from germline, CDR1 is DFQATT and CDR2 is SNEGSKA (reference sequence). The CDR3 totals 11 residues. V was trimmed by 6 bases and J by 0 bases, leaving 5 bases between them. In regard to this clone: Its cognate antigen is unknown.

Assay: immunoSEQ multiplex PCR; the TCRdb copy retains only in-frame clones and omits some. The table includes 150,000 to 200,000 clones, around 90% detected once. Study findings and constraints: Spike-specific TCR breadth rose after two AZD1222 doses, and depth rose as well. Most donors were white British, females outnumbered males, and clonal diversity was possibly underestimated.

The material was peripheral blood, obtained on day 0 of MenACWY control vaccination. The sequence came from an adult in good health. The rearrangement joins TRBV20-1 to TRBJ1-1; no reliable D call. The CDR3 region has the DNA TGCAGTGCCAGGATGAACACTGAAGCTTTCTTT. Translating gives CSARMNTEAFF.